Each of the 21 T cell receptor beta chains below was sequenced from the same sample in a study of T cells in tuberculosis. Method: immunoSEQ multiplex PCR; TCRdb's copy keeps in-frame clones and lacks some. The table lists around 43,000 clones, 95% of them singletons. Sequenced input: PBMCs. Receptors were obtained from a donor between 5 and 29 years old with latent tuberculosis or without tuberculosis infection.

The V and J genes are TRBV4-1 and TRBJ2-7; possibly TRBD1 for D (5 bases). Looked up from germline, CDR1 is MGHRA and CDR2 is YSYEKL. This CDR3 is built from 18 residues. V lost 4 bases and J 5 bases, leaving 27 bases between the germline ends. The CDR3 DNA reads TGCGCCAGCAGCCCCCCTCTCGGCCCGGACACGTTAGTCGACGAGCAGTACTTC. Protein sequence: CASSPPLGPDTLVDEQYF.

This rearrangement joins TRBV15 to TRBJ1-2; 9 bases agree with TRBD1. The V gene's germline CDR1 is LNHNV and CDR2 YYDKDF (reference sequence). V dropped 0 bases and J dropped 8; count of bases not matched to a gene: 10. The CDR3 spans 16 residues. For the CDR3, the DNA is TGTGCCACCAGCAGAGATAAGAAACAGGGGGCTTTGGGCTACACCTTC. This codes for CATSRDKKQGALGYTF.

The chain couples TRBV11-2 to TRBJ2-7; D is uncertain. The CDR3 extends over 14 amino acids. Germline V gene sequence: CDR1 SGHAT, CDR2 FQNNGV. Trimming left V 2 bases short and J 2 bases short, with 10 bases between. CDR3 sequence (DNA): TGTGCCAGCAGCTTAAGTTCCTATACCTACGAGCAGTACTTC. It is translated as CASSLSSYTYEQYF. Combining the CDR3 with reference TRBV11-2 and TRBJ2-7 gives the whole variable domain EAGVAQSPRYKIIEKRQSVAFWCNPISGHATLYWYQQILGQGPKLLIQFQNNGVVDDSQLPKDRFSAERLKGVDSTLKIQPAKLEDSAVYLCASSLSSYTYEQYFGPGTRLTVT.

The rearrangement links TRBV5-1 to TRBJ1-2; possible D gene TRBD1, 6 bases. CDR1 and CDR2 from the germline V gene are SGHRS and YFSETQ. The V end was cut by 2 bases, the J end by 5 bases, with 16 bases between. The CDR3 spans 15 residues. The CDR3 sequence: CASSLNRAWGYGYTF. DNA for the CDR3: TGCGCCAGCAGCTTAAACAGGGCGTGGGGATATGGCTACACCTTC.

This chain links TRBV28 with TRBJ1-1; 7 bases are a match to TRBD1. The CDR3 covers 16 residues. V was pared by 7 bases and J by 5 bases, with 16 bases of the junction left unmatched. Germline V lookup: CDR1 MDHEN, CDR2 SYDVKM. The DNA of the CDR3 is TGTGCCAGCACCAGAGCGAGGGGGCTAGTAATTACTGAAGCTTTCTTT. It codes for CASTRARGLVITEAFF.

This clone was observed once. The CDR3 DNA reads TGTGCCAGCAGCGTCTCCCCGGGTCGTGGGGGGATCAATGAGCAGTTCTTC. It encodes CASSVSPGRGGINEQFF. The V and J genes are TRBV9 and TRBJ2-1; possible D gene TRBD2, 6 bases. The CDR3 totals 17 residues. Trimming stripped 2 bases from V and 6 bases from J, with 21 bases between. Germline values: CDR1 SGDLS, CDR2 YYNGEE.

V gene TRBV28 combines with J gene TRBJ2-2, with D tentatively TRBD1 (6 bases). Germline V gives CDR1 MDHEN, CDR2 SYDVKM. V was cut by 5 bases and J by 7 bases, with 14 bases left in between. The length of the CDR3 is 14 residues. This CDR3 is CASSRLQGGGELFF. The CDR3 DNA follows: TGTGCCAGCAGTAGGCTACAGGGTGGCGGGGAGCTGTTTTTT.

The V gene is TRBV5-1, the J gene TRBJ1-1; D unclear. The CDR3 length is 16 residues. Germline loops: CDR1 SGHRS, CDR2 YFSETQ. The V and J ends lost 3 bases and 5 bases respectively, with 20 bases between them. In DNA form, the CDR3 reads TGCGCCAGCAGCTGGTTCACGGGTTCTGTGCGTACTGAAGCTTTCTTT. Amino acids: CASSWFTGSVRTEAFF.

V is TRBV5-1 and J is TRBJ2-6, with D maybe TRBD1 (6 bases). V gave up 6 bases and J gave up 0 bases, with 13 bases separating them. The CDR3 loop spans 16 amino acids. Germline V gene data show CDR1 as SGHRS and CDR2 as YFSETQ. CDR3 coding DNA: TGCGCCAGCACCCCAGGGGCCTACTCTGGGGCCAACGTCCTGACTTTC. It encodes CASTPGAYSGANVLTF.

This chain joins TRBV28 and TRBJ1-6; no firm D call. Germline values: CDR1 MDHEN, CDR2 SYDVKM. Trimming removed 6 bases at V and 5 bases at J, with 14 bases between. The CDR3 runs to 15 residues. Written as DNA, the CDR3 is TGTGCCAGCAGCTTACCTCTAGGCGATAATTCACCCCTCCACTTT. It translates to CASSLPLGDNSPLHF.

This clone was observed once. CDR3 region: CASSSIGREDQPQHF. For the CDR3, the DNA is TGTGCCAGCAGCTCCATCGGGAGGGAAGATCAGCCCCAGCATTTT. This rearrangement joins TRBV7-2 to TRBJ1-5; no definite D call. The CDR3 is made up of 15 amino acids. V was cut by 4 bases and J by 5 bases, with 15 bases left in between. Germline assignment: CDR1 SGHTA and CDR2 FQGNSA.

This chain connects TRBV6-1 to TRBJ1-4, with 8 bases identical to TRBD1. J lost 8 bases, V lost 4 bases, and 9 bases had no gene match. CDR1 is MNHNS, CDR2 SASEGT, per germline. The CDR3 extends over 15 amino acids. Written as DNA, the CDR3 is TGTGCCAGCAGTGTCGGACAGGGAGTGGGGGAAAAACTGTTTTTT. It is translated as CASSVGQGVGEKLFF.

The chain is built from TRBV5-1 and TRBJ2-6; 15 nucleotides align to TRBD2. Germline values: CDR1 SGHRS, CDR2 YFSETQ. CDR3 length equals 19 residues. V dropped 4 bases and J dropped 2; count of bases not matched to a gene: 7. For the CDR3, the DNA is TGCGCCAGCAGCCAACGGACTAGCGGGGGGGCCCCTGGGGCCAACGTCCTGACTTTC. Amino acid sequence: CASSQRTSGGAPGANVLTF.

This chain links TRBV12-5 with TRBJ1-2; D is perhaps TRBD1 (6 bases). CDR3 size: 13 residues. Germline CDR1 reads LGHNT; CDR2 reads FRNRAP. V gave up 6 bases and J gave up 8 bases, with 16 bases separating them. Here the CDR3 DNA reads TGTGCTAGTGGCCCAACAGGGCCCGGGGGCTACACCTTC. It is translated as CASGPTGPGGYTF.

This chain uses TRBV7-8 with TRBJ2-2; TRBD2 matches at 7 bases. CDR3 length: 15 residues. Germline V gene sequence: CDR1 SGHVS, CDR2 FQNEAQ. Losses at the gene ends were 7 bases for V and 2 bases for J; bases not matched to a gene: 7. The CDR3 sequence: CASKRGGANTGELFF. In DNA form, the CDR3 reads TGTGCCAGCAAAAGGGGAGGGGCCAACACCGGGGAGCTGTTTTTT. Using reference TRBV7-8 and TRBJ2-2 for the parts outside the CDR3, the full variable domain is GAGVSQSPRYKVAKRGQDVALRCDPISGHVSLFWYQQALGQGPEFLTYFQNEAQLDKSGLPSDRFFAERPEGSVSTLKIQRTQQEDSAVYLCASKRGGANTGELFFGEGSRLTVL.

Written as DNA, the CDR3 is TGTGCCAGCAGCCTCGGGGCGGGGGGCCACACCGGGGAGCTGTTTTTT. Translation gives CASSLGAGGHTGELFF. J is TRBJ2-2 and V is TRBV11-3; 8 bases are a match to TRBD2. The germline CDR1 and CDR2 sequences are SGHNT and YENEEA. The CDR3 contains 16 residues. The V gene end was trimmed by 5 bases and the J gene end by 3 bases; junction bases not matched to a gene: 8.

This clone was counted only a few times. The rearrangement uses TRBV5-6 and TRBJ1-3; tentative D call: TRBD1 (6 bases). Trimming shortened V by 9 bases and J by 4 bases, and 14 bases separated the two germline ends. This CDR3 comprises 13 residues. Germline CDR1 reads SGHDT; CDR2 reads YYEEEE. The DNA for the CDR3 is TGTGCCACCCAGGGGTTGACCGGAAACACCATATATTTT. Its translation: CATQGLTGNTIYF.

V gene TRBV18 combines with J gene TRBJ2-7; 7 nucleotides match TRBD2. This CDR3 is 14 amino acids long. The germline gives CDR1 KGHSH, CDR2 LQKENI. V shed 8 bases, J shed 0 bases, and the junction held 7 bases outside the gene matches. This CDR3 is CASPQAGNSYEQYF. The CDR3 DNA reads TGTGCCAGCCCCCAAGCGGGGAACTCCTACGAGCAGTACTTC.

The V and J genes are TRBV9 and TRBJ2-6; 11 nucleotides align to TRBD1. The CDR3 is 18 residues long. V lost 4 bases, J lost 0 bases, and 6 bases stayed unmatched. Germline V CDR1 and CDR2: SGDLS, YYNGEE. CDR3 sequence reads: CASSHRTGGPSGANVLTF. As DNA, the CDR3 is TGTGCCAGCAGCCACAGGACAGGGGGCCCCTCTGGGGCCAACGTCCTGACTTTC.

The genes are TRBV29-1 and TRBJ1-2; 9 bases agree with TRBD1. Germline V gene lookup returns CDR1 SQVTM and CDR2 ANQGSEA. With 7 bases clipped from V and 4 bases from J, the junction kept 4 bases outside the gene matches. There are 12 residues in the CDR3. The CDR3 bases are TGCAGCGCGCCGGGACAGGGCTATGGCTACACCTTC. Translation gives CSAPGQGYGYTF. The complete variable domain, with remaining parts taken from reference TRBV29-1 and TRBJ1-2, reads SAVISQKPSRDICQRGTSLTIQCQVDSQVTMMFWYRQQPGQSLTLIATANQGSEATYESGFVIDKFPISRPNLTFSTLTVSNMSPEDSSIYLCSAPGQGYGYTFGSGTRLTVV.

The V gene is TRBV2, the J gene TRBJ1-1, with D possibly TRBD1 on 6 matching bases. The germline V gene encodes CDR1 SNHLY and CDR2 FYNNEI. This CDR3 contains 17 residues. V lost 5 bases and J lost 1, with 20 bases in between. CDR3 in amino acids: CASSHLLRGARNTEAFF. The CDR3 bases are TGTGCCAGCAGTCATCTCTTGCGGGGGGCCCGGAACACTGAAGCTTTCTTT.